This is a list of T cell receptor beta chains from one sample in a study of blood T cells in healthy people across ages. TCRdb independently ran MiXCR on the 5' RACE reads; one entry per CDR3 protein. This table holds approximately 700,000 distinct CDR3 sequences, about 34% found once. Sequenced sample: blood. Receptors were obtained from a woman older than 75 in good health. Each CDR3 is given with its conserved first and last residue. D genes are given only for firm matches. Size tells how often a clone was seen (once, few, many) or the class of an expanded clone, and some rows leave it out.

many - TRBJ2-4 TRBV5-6 CASSLVVGLAKNIQYF TGTGCCAGCAGCTTGGTGGTGGGTTTAGCCAAAAACATTCAGTACTTC
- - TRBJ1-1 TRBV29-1 CSTNGVGIFTEAFF TGCAGCACTAACGGGGTCGGGATTTTCACTGAAGCTTTCTTT
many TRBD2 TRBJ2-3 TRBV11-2 CASSLTSGVFTDTQYF TGTGCCAGCAGCTTGACTAGCGGGGTTTTCACAGATACGCAGTATTTT
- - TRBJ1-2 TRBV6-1 CASSEVEADYGYTF TGTGCCAGCAGTGAAGTTGAGGCAGATTATGGCTACACCTTC
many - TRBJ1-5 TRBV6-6 CASSWSKYSNQPQHF TGTGCCAGCAGTTGGAGTAAATATAGCAATCAGCCCCAGCATTTT
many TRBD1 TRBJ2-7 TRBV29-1 CSVEGPTGRWGEQYF TGCAGCGTTGAAGGGCCGACAGGGCGCTGGGGGGAGCAGTACTTC
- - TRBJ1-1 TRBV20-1 CSARTAGGYTEAFF TGCAGTGCTAGGACCGCTGGAGGTTACACTGAAGCTTTCTTT
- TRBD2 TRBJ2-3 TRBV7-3 CASSHLAGTDTQYF TGTGCCAGCAGCCACCTAGCGGGCACAGATACGCAGTATTTT
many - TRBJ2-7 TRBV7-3 CASRSPGQLYEQYF TGTGCCAGCAGGTCACCGGGACAACTCTACGAGCAGTACTTC
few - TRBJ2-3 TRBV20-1 CSARGRQFTDTQYF TGCAGTGCTAGGGGGCGTCAATTCACAGATACGCAGTATTTT
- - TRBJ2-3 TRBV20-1 CSARNFLAVGTDTQYF TGCAGTGCTAGAAACTTTTTAGCGGTGGGGACAGATACGCAGTATTTT
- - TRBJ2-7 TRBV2 CASSRGRTRYNEQYF TGTGCCAGCAGTAGGGGCAGGACCCGGTACAATGAGCAGTACTTC
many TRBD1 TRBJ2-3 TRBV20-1 CSARTGNTDTQYF TGCAGTGCTAGGACAGGGAACACAGATACGCAGTATTTT
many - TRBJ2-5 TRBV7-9 CASSLGGGWEETQYF TGTGCCAGCAGCTTAGGGGGCGGCTGGGAAGAGACCCAGTACTTC